The next 14 T cell receptor beta chains were all read from a single sample in a study of T cells after yellow fever vaccination. Via MiXCR, TCRdb re-called the 5' RACE reads, giving one row per CDR3 protein. The sample lists more than 450,000 distinct CDR3 sequences, roughly 22% occurring once. This sample comprised PBMCs, obtained less than 25 days after the first yellow fever vaccination. These receptors were taken from a man younger than 35 who received the YFV17D yellow fever vaccine.

This clonotype was recorded a few times. The rearrangement uses TRBV6-2 or TRBV6-3 and TRBJ2-1; D may be TRBD1 or TRBD2 (5 bases each). The CDR3 is made up of 15 amino acids. V was cut by 10 bases and J by 6 bases, with 22 bases left in between. Germline values: CDR1 MNHEY, CDR2 SVGEGT. DNA for the CDR3: TGTGCCACCGGGGAACCGGGGCGTGGGTCCAATGAGCAGTTCTTC. Protein: CATGEPGRGSNEQFF.

The chain employs TRBV5-5 and TRBJ2-7; D uncertain. Germline V gene lookup returns CDR1 SGHKS and CDR2 YYEKEE (reference sequence). The CDR3 spans 13 residues. Trimming left V 1 base short and J 7 bases short, with 12 bases between. This CDR3 reads CASSLFPSREQYV. The DNA of the CDR3 is TGTGCCAGCAGCTTGTTCCCCTCCAGGGAGCAGTACGTC.

This chain links TRBV12-3 or TRBV12-4 with TRBJ2-1; D ambiguous. The CDR3 consists of 13 residues. V lost 3 bases, J lost 7 bases, and 10 bases lay in between. CDR3 residues: CASSFLGVNEQFF. DNA of the CDR3: TGTGCCAGCAGTTTCCTGGGCGTAAATGAGCAGTTCTTC.

The genes are TRBV4-1 and TRBJ1-5; D is unclear. V was pared by 1 base and J by 4 bases, with 11 bases between. Germline CDR1 is MGHRA and CDR2 is YSYEKL. This CDR3 comprises 15 residues. CDR3 DNA: TGCGCCAGCAGCCAAGGTCGTCTCGGTAATCAGCCCCAGCATTTT. Encoded protein: CASSQGRLGNQPQHF.

V usage is TRBV12-3 or TRBV12-4 and J usage is TRBJ2-2, with 8 bases lining up with TRBD2. V lost 6 bases, J lost 8 bases, and 14 bases stayed unmatched. CDR3 length equals 16 residues. The CDR3: CASSPNVLAVRGELFF. Written as DNA, the CDR3 is TGTGCCAGCAGCCCTAATGTACTAGCGGTAAGGGGGGAGCTGTTTTTT.

The rearrangement links TRBV18 to TRBJ2-3, with TRBD2 identical over 9 bases. CDR3 length: 15 amino acids. From germline, CDR1 is KGHSH and CDR2 LQKENI. Unmatched junction bases numbered 6, after V lost 3 bases and J lost 5 bases. The CDR3, as DNA: TGTGCCAGCTCACCGGCAGGACTAGCGAAAGATACGCAGTATTTT. The encoded protein is CASSPAGLAKDTQYF.

A remark on this clonotype: This may be a read error: a much more frequent sequence differs by one nucleotide. The chain recombines TRBV5-1 with TRBJ2-7; TRBD1 might be the D (5 bases). This CDR3 comprises 15 residues. Germline loops: CDR1 SGHRS, CDR2 YFSETQ. V was clipped by 0 bases and J by 5 bases, with 15 bases between them. The CDR3 sequence: CASSLGGRHPDEQYF. DNA for the CDR3: TGCGCCAGCAGCTTGGGGGGCAGGCACCCGGACGAGCAGTACTTC.

This clonotype has a handful of counts. This chain uses TRBV29-1 with TRBJ2-1; TRBD2 agrees at 8 bases. This CDR3 comprises 16 residues. Trimming at V came to 4 bases and at J to 3 bases, leaving 11 bases not matched to a gene. Germline CDR1 reads SQVTM; CDR2 reads ANQGSEA. This CDR3 reads CSVVGAGATFYNEQFF. The CDR3 nucleotides read TGCAGCGTTGTGGGAGCGGGGGCTACGTTCTACAATGAGCAGTTCTTC.

This clonotype was picked up a small number of times. The V gene is TRBV3-1, the J gene TRBJ1-1; 8 nucleotides align to TRBD1. J gave up 2 bases and V 4 bases, and 9 bases lay outside the gene matches. This CDR3 has 16 amino acids. Germline V gene sequence: CDR1 LGHDT, CDR2 YNNKEL (reference sequence). Here the CDR3 reads CASSPLDRVNNTEAFF. The CDR3 DNA reads as TGTGCCAGCAGCCCTTTGGACAGGGTCAACAACACTGAAGCTTTCTTT.

This clonotype was counted ten times or more. The rearrangement links TRBV12-3 or TRBV12-4 to TRBJ2-3; 8 bases line up with TRBD2. The CDR3 spans 17 residues. The V segment lost 5 bases and the J segment 1 base; nucleotides outside the gene matches: 11. For the CDR3, the DNA is TGTGCCAGCAGTCCAGGCGGAGCGGGACTAGGCACAGATACGCAGTATTTT. Translated, it gives CASSPGGAGLGTDTQYF.

This clonotype was counted a few times. The chain carries TRBV7-3 and TRBJ2-1; TRBD2 matches at 7 bases. This CDR3 region has 16 residues. Trimming removed 2 bases from V and 8 bases from J; junction bases left unmatched: 12. Germline CDR1 reads SGHTA; CDR2 reads FQGTGA. The CDR3 sequence is CASSLGWGGPNHEQFF. The CDR3, as DNA: TGTGCCAGCAGCTTAGGGTGGGGGGGTCCCAACCATGAGCAGTTCTTC. Looking up the rest from reference TRBV7-3 and TRBJ2-1 gives the full variable domain: GAGVSQTPSNKVTEKGKYVELRCDPISGHTALYWYRQSLGQGPEFLIYFQGTGAADDSGLPNDRFFAVRPEGSVSTLKIQRTERGDSAVYLCASSLGWGGPNHEQFFGPGTRLTVL.

The gene calls are TRBV27 and TRBJ2-5, with unresolved D. The V gene lost 2 bases and the J gene lost 5 bases, with 12 bases spanning the gap. This CDR3 has 14 residues. Germline CDR1 MNHEY, CDR2 SMNVEV (reference sequence). CDR3 DNA sequence: TGTGCCAGCAGTTTACTCGATAGCCGGGAGACCCAGTACTTC. Its protein product is CASSLLDSRETQYF.

The table lists this clonotype with a few counts. The chain carries TRBV5-4 and TRBJ1-1; possible D gene TRBD1, 5 bases. Trimming took off 0 bases at V and 5 bases at J, with 11 bases between the two ends. Germline CDR1 reads SGHNT; CDR2 reads YYREEE (reference sequence). This CDR3 is built from 14 residues. The CDR3 DNA reads TGTGCCAGCAGCTTGGCCGGGGGGGTGACTGAAGCTTTCTTT. This sequence encodes CASSLAGGVTEAFF.

This clonotype was found a few times. The gene calls are TRBV3-1 and TRBJ2-4; tentatively, D is TRBD2 (5 bases). This CDR3 is built from 14 residues. The ends were cut back, 1 base at V and 6 bases at J, with 10 bases in the middle. Germline loops: CDR1 LGHDT, CDR2 YNNKEL (reference sequence). The CDR3 reads CASSQGGSGNIQYF. The CDR3 region has the DNA TGTGCCAGCAGCCAAGGCGGGTCTGGAAACATTCAGTACTTC.